This record concerns one TCR beta chain sequence. This sample was included in a study of T cell repertoires in cytomegalovirus infection. TCRdb reanalysed the reads using MiXCR and keeps one entry per CDR3 protein. The sample consists of about 320,000 distinct CDR3 sequences, 9.5% of them appearing once. The CDR3 totals 15 residues. The germline V gene encodes CDR1 MDHEN and CDR2 SYDVKM. Germline trimming cut 5 bases from V and 8 bases from J; bases unmatched to any gene: 11. This chain uses TRBV28 with TRBJ1-2; 10 bases agree with TRBD1. Sequenced sample: PBMCs. The sequence was obtained from a human donor in good health (CMV status not recorded). Some clones in this sample may be carry-over from other donors' samples. The CDR3 bases are TGTGCCAGCAGTCCGAACGGACAGGGGGTAGGGGGCTACACCTTC. It codes for CASSPNGQGVGGYTF.